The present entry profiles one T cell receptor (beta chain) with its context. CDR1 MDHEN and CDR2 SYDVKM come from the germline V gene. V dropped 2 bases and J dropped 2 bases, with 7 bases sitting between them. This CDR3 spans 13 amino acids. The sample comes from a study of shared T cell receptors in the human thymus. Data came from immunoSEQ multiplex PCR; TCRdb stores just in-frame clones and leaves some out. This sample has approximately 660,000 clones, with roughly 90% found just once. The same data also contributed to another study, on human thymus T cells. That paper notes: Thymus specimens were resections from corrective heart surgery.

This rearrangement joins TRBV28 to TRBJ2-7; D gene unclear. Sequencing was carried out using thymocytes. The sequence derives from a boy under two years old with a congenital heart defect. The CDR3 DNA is TGTGCCAGCAGTTTAGCGGAACCCTACGAGCAGTACTTC. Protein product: CASSLAEPYEQYF.